Following are 20 T cell receptor beta chains from one sample sequenced in a study of blood T cell repertoires in COVID-19. Generated by immunoSEQ multiplex PCR, the TCRdb table keeps only in-frame clones and is missing some. The sample consists of some 320,000 clones, around 87% of them appearing once. The sequencing input was peripheral blood. These receptors were collected from a woman in her 50s who had recovered from COVID-19.

This chain joins TRBV28 and TRBJ2-3; D is unresolved. The V and J ends lost 5 bases and 2 bases respectively, with 20 bases between them. The CDR3 consists of 17 residues. Germline values: CDR1 MDHEN, CDR2 SYDVKM. The CDR3 nucleotides read TGTGCCAGCAGTCTCCTACAGCCGGTACGACACACAGATACGCAGTATTTT. Protein sequence: CASSLLQPVRHTDTQYF.

V is TRBV6-5 and J is TRBJ2-1; 13 nucleotides agree with TRBD2. The CDR3 sequence is 15 residues long. V lost 8 bases and J lost 5; bases outside the gene matches: 6. CDR1 and CDR2 (germline): MNHEY, SVGAGI. In DNA, the CDR3 is TGTGCCAGCTTAACCGGGACTAGCGGGAACAATGAGCAGTTCTTC. Translating it yields CASLTGTSGNNEQFF.

This chain links TRBV28 with TRBJ2-7; 7 nucleotides agree with TRBD1. The CDR3 has 15 amino acids. Germline V lookup: CDR1 MDHEN, CDR2 SYDVKM. Trimming removed 7 bases from V and 3 bases from J; junction bases left unmatched: 12. The DNA for the CDR3 is TGTGCCAGCACCCGGGACAGCCGTCTGAGCTACGAGCAGTACTTC. Translating it yields CASTRDSRLSYEQYF. Filled out from reference TRBV28 and TRBJ2-7, the complete variable domain reads DVKVTQSSRYLVKRTGEKVFLECVQDMDHENMFWYRQDPGLGLRLIYFSYDVKMKEKGDIPEGYSVSREKKERFSLILESASTNQTSMYLCASTRDSRLSYEQYFGPGTRLTVT.

The chain links TRBV28 to TRBJ2-4; possibly TRBD2 for D (6 bases). V was shortened by 4 bases and J by 7 bases, with 14 bases between the two germline ends. This CDR3 is 14 amino acids long. The germline gives CDR1 MDHEN, CDR2 SYDVKM. CDR3 nucleotides: TGTGCCAGCAGTTCACGACTAGACCTGAACATTCAGTACTTC. It encodes CASSSRLDLNIQYF.

The chain joins TRBV28 to TRBJ2-1, with TRBD2 as a possible D gene (6 bases). The germline CDR1 and CDR2 sequences are MDHEN and SYDVKM. Trimming took off 7 bases at V and 7 bases at J, with 17 bases between the two ends. The CDR3 covers 14 residues. The CDR3 protein is CASTPGGETNEQFF. The DNA of the CDR3 is TGTGCCAGCACCCCTGGAGGGGAGACAAATGAGCAGTTCTTC.

DNA for the CDR3: TGTGCCTGGACTCGCAGAGGGTCCGATCAGCCCCAGCATTTT. As protein: CAWTRRGSDQPQHF. The genes are TRBV30 and TRBJ1-5; no clear D gene. Germline CDR1 is GTSNPN and CDR2 is SVGIG (reference sequence). Trimming cost V 4 bases and J 5 bases, with 15 bases left between them. CDR3 length: 14 residues.

This chain joins TRBV7-9 and TRBJ2-1, with D uncertain. The V gene's germline CDR1 is SEHNR and CDR2 FQNEAQ (reference sequence). The length of the CDR3 is 12 residues. The V and J ends lost 3 bases and 10 bases respectively, with 10 bases between them. CDR3 residues: CASSFTGGEQFF. DNA for the CDR3: TGTGCCAGCAGCTTCACGGGTGGGGAGCAGTTCTTC.

V gene TRBV14 combines with J gene TRBJ1-1, with a tentative D call TRBD1 (6 bases). The CDR3 consists of 12 residues. Germline assignment: CDR1 SGHDN and CDR2 FVKESK. Between the trimmed V and J ends, which lost 4 bases and 11 bases, there was a span of 14 bases. CDR3 sequence: CASSRDRMWAFF. The CDR3 DNA follows: TGTGCCAGCAGCCGAGACAGGATGTGGGCTTTCTTT.

V is TRBV6-2 or TRBV6-3 and J is TRBJ2-5; perhaps TRBD1 as D (6 bases). V lost 2 bases and J 8 bases, leaving 12 bases between the germline ends. The length of the CDR3 is 13 residues. Germline values: CDR1 MNHEY, CDR2 SVGEGT. CDR3 sequence (DNA): TGTGCCAGCAGTTACGATATGGGGGCCACCCAGTACTTC. Protein sequence: CASSYDMGATQYF.

The rearrangement uses TRBV18 and TRBJ1-2, with D possibly matching TRBD1 (5 bases). Germline CDR1 KGHSH, CDR2 LQKENI. Deletions cut 2 bases from V and 0 bases from J, with 16 bases between. The CDR3 totals 17 residues. The CDR3 DNA is TGTGCCAGCTCACCAGAGGCAGGGTCCGAAGCTAACTATGGCTACACCTTC. Translated: CASSPEAGSEANYGYTF.

J is TRBJ1-5 and V is TRBV27; D gene unclear. The CDR3 is made up of 14 amino acids. Germline V gives CDR1 MNHEY, CDR2 SMNVEV (reference sequence). V lost 2 bases to trimming and J lost 6 bases, with 11 bases between them. CDR3 sequence reads: CASSLSRYGQPQHF. The CDR3, as DNA: TGTGCCAGCAGTTTAAGCAGGTACGGTCAGCCCCAGCATTTT.

This clone was observed a few times. The chain couples TRBV7-2 to TRBJ1-5, with 7 bases that match TRBD1. The CDR3 has 17 residues. With V trimmed by 2 bases and J by 10 bases, 17 bases remained unmatched. From germline, CDR1 is SGHTA and CDR2 FQGNSA. The CDR3 nucleotides read TGTGCCAGCAGCTTACACTCGAAGGGGGAGACAGGGTTCCCCCAGCATTTT. This codes for CASSLHSKGETGFPQHF.

Points on this clone: Other DNA sequences within the sample encode an identical CDR3. This CDR3 is CASSPGQGAMNTEAFF. Here the CDR3 DNA reads TGTGCCAGCAGTCCGGGACAGGGGGCTATGAACACTGAAGCTTTCTTT. J is TRBJ1-1 and V is TRBV19; TRBD1 matches at 12 bases. J was trimmed by 0 bases and V by 9 bases; bases with no gene match: 8. There are 16 residues in the CDR3. CDR1 is LNHDA and CDR2 is SQIVND in the germline V gene (reference sequence).

The genes are TRBV4-1 and TRBJ1-3; D not certain. The CDR3 is 18 amino acids. The V end was cut by 1 base, the J end by 0 bases, with 16 bases between. Germline V gene sequence: CDR1 MGHRA, CDR2 YSYEKL. The CDR3 spells CASSQVGDGRSSGNTIYF. DNA for the CDR3: TGCGCCAGCAGCCAAGTTGGAGACGGCCGATCCTCTGGAAACACCATATATTTT.

This sequence joins TRBV6-2 or TRBV6-3 and TRBJ2-5; weak D call: TRBD2 (6 bases). The CDR3 is made up of 18 amino acids. CDR1 MNHEY and CDR2 SVGEGT come from the germline V gene. V shed 2 bases and J shed 0 bases, with 19 bases lying between them. DNA of the CDR3: TGTGCCAGCAGTTACGCCTCTAGTGGCGGGGAGAACCAAGAGACCCAGTACTTC. This encodes CASSYASSGGENQETQYF.

The V call is TRBV7-6, the J call TRBJ2-3; D is uncertain. Trimming pared 4 bases from V and 0 bases from J, leaving 5 bases between. Germline assignment: CDR1 SGHVS and CDR2 FNYEAQ. This CDR3 comprises 13 residues. CDR3 sequence (DNA): TGTGCCAGCAGCTGGGCTAGCACAGATACGCAGTATTTT. Amino acid sequence: CASSWASTDTQYF. Filled out from reference TRBV7-6 and TRBJ2-3, the complete variable domain reads GAGVSQSPRYKVTKRGQDVALRCDPISGHVSLYWYRQALGQGPEFLTYFNYEAQQDKSGLPNDRFSAERPEGSISTLTIQRTEQRDSAMYRCASSWASTDTQYFGPGTRLTVL.

The chain joins TRBV4-1 to TRBJ1-2; a possible D gene is TRBD1 (6 bases). Germline V gene sequence: CDR1 MGHRA, CDR2 YSYEKL. The CDR3 is 16 residues long. Trimming shortened V by 2 bases and J by 6 bases, and 19 bases separated the two germline ends. CDR3 amino acids: CASSQPRTRGAHGYTF. CDR3 DNA sequence: TGCGCCAGCAGCCAACCGCGAACCCGGGGGGCCCATGGCTACACCTTC.

This chain joins TRBV20-1 and TRBJ1-1, with D unresolved. Trimming shortened V by 3 bases and J by 0 bases, and 8 bases separated the two germline ends. Per the germline V gene, CDR1 is DFQATT and CDR2 is SNEGSKA (reference sequence). This CDR3 region has 13 residues. CDR3 sequence: CSASAFVNTEAFF. The CDR3 DNA follows: TGCAGTGCTAGTGCCTTTGTGAACACTGAAGCTTTCTTT.

This sequence joins TRBV15 and TRBJ1-3; D is ambiguous. V gave up 6 bases and J gave up 0 bases, with 9 bases separating them. CDR3 size: 14 residues. In germline, CDR1 is LNHNV, CDR2 YYDKDF (reference sequence). CDR3 sequence reads: CATSPEYSGNTIYF. Written as DNA, the CDR3 is TGTGCCACCAGTCCCGAGTACTCTGGAAACACCATATATTTT.

V is TRBV6-2 or TRBV6-3 and J is TRBJ1-5; unclear D gene. CDR3 length equals 16 residues. Germline CDR1 and CDR2: MNHEY and SVGEGT. V lost 2 bases, J lost 1 base, and 12 bases lay in between. CDR3 loop: CASSYGPGNSNQPQHF. The CDR3, as DNA: TGTGCCAGCAGTTACGGCCCGGGTAACAGCAATCAGCCCCAGCATTTT.